One and the same sample provided the 3 T cell receptor beta chains below, sequenced in a study of blood T cell repertoires in COVID-19. Sequencing used immunoSEQ multiplex PCR; TCRdb keeps in-frame clones, though not all of them. The top ten clones hold about 3.9% of a sample with 200,000 to 250,000 clones, less than 85% of them seen once. Sequencing was performed on peripheral blood. All receptors derive from a woman of 80 years or more with acute or convalescent COVID-19.

The chain links TRBV7-8 to TRBJ2-1; the match to TRBD2 covers 10 bases. Germline V gene lookup returns CDR1 SGHVS and CDR2 FQNEAQ. The trim removed 1 base at V and 4 bases at J, leaving 4 bases unmatched. This CDR3 spans 16 amino acids. The CDR3 DNA reads as TGTGCCAGCAGCTTAGTCTCTAGCGGGGGATACAATGAGCAGTTCTTC. Protein product: CASSLVSSGGYNEQFF.

The CDR3 region has the DNA TGTGCCAGCAGCTTAGTCGGAGGGGTTGTAGATTCACCCCTCCACTTT. Its protein is CASSLVGGVVDSPLHF. J is TRBJ1-6 and V is TRBV7-8; D is perhaps TRBD1 (5 bases). Trimming took 1 base from V and 8 from J, leaving 15 bases between them. The germline V gene encodes CDR1 SGHVS and CDR2 FQNEAQ. The CDR3 length is 16 residues.

This chain joins TRBV7-8 and TRBJ1-2; D might be TRBD1 (6 bases). The germline CDR1 and CDR2 sequences are SGHVS and FQNEAQ. This CDR3 region has 14 residues. The V and J ends lost 1 base and 4 bases respectively, with 10 bases between them. In DNA form, the CDR3 reads TGTGCCAGCAGCTTAGGGGGGCCAGGCTATGGCTACACCTTC. It encodes CASSLGGPGYGYTF.